This TCR beta chain was profiled in a study of molecular identifiers for immune sequencing clone quantification. General study findings and limits: Because of identical TCR molecules sharing a barcode, sizes of highly expanded clones could be underestimated. Clonotypes surpassing 20 RNA copies contained over 97% of effector molecules, versus under 1% in naive cells.

The CDR3 totals 15 residues. Trimming took off 5 bases at V and 7 bases at J, with 17 bases between the two ends. TCR libraries were built in bulk with a published protocol and specific TCR primers. In TCRdb, the PCR reads were re-called with MiXCR into one record per CDR3 protein. The profile shows approximately 320,000 distinct CDR3 sequences, over 20% of them singletons. A CD8+CD4-CCR7+CD45RA+ phenotype served as the sorting definition for naive CD8 T cells. As for this clonotype: The antigen is unknown.

The sequence came from a human donor in good health. Some libraries in this study had Jurkat cell RNA spiked in. Sequenced: naive CD8+ T cells from blood, with Jurkat cell RNA spiked in. The subset: FACS-sorted CD8+CD4-CCR7+CD45RA+ naive T cells. The chain uses TRBV12-3 or TRBV12-4 and TRBJ1-4; D remains unclear. CDR3 in amino acids: CASSTWGAWTEKLFF. In DNA form, the CDR3 reads TGTGCCAGCAGTACCTGGGGAGCCTGGACTGAAAAACTGTTTTTT.